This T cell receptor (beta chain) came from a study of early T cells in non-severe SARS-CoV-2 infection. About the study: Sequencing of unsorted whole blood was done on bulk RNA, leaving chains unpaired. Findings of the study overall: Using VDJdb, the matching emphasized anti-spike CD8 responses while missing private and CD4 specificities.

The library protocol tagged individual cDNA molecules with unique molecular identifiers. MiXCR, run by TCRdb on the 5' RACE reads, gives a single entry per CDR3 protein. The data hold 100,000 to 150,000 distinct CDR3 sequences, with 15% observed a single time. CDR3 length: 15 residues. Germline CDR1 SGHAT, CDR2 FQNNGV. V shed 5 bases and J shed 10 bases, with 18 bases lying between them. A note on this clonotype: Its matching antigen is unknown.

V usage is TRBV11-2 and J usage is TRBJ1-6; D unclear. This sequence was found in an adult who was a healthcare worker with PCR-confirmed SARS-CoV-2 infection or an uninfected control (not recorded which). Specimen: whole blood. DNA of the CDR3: TGTGCCAGCAGCCACGATGCGGCGCCGGACTCACCCCTCCACTTT. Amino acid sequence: CASSHDAAPDSPLHF. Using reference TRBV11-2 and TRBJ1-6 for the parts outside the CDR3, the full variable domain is EAGVAQSPRYKIIEKRQSVAFWCNPISGHATLYWYQQILGQGPKLLIQFQNNGVVDDSQLPKDRFSAERLKGVDSTLKIQPAKLEDSAVYLCASSHDAAPDSPLHFGNGTRLTVT.